The 18 T cell receptor beta chains below were found in one sample sequenced in a study of cytomegalovirus exposure and HLA in healthy donors. Sequencing was performed with immunoSEQ multiplex PCR; in TCRdb, only in-frame clones are kept and a portion is missing. The sample lists around 70,000 clones, roughly 95% occurring once. Material for sequencing was PBMCs. The receptors come from a man between 18 and 35 years old in good health and CMV-seronegative.

This clone came up once. V is TRBV28 and J is TRBJ1-3, with 9 positions matching TRBD1. Germline V gives CDR1 MDHEN, CDR2 SYDVKM. CDR3 length equals 15 residues. Trimming at V came to 6 bases and at J to 2 bases, leaving 5 bases not matched to a gene. The CDR3 here is CASSSTGGAGNTIYF. CDR3 nucleotides: TGTGCCAGCAGCAGCACAGGGGGCGCTGGAAACACCATATATTTT.

The rearrangement joins TRBV9 to TRBJ1-2; D unresolved. The CDR3 contains 17 residues. V was clipped by 0 bases and J by 0 bases, with 15 bases between them. Germline CDR1 is SGDLS and CDR2 is YYNGEE. The CDR3 spells CASSVGGAVPPNYGYTF. In DNA, the CDR3 is TGTGCCAGCAGCGTAGGGGGAGCAGTCCCGCCTAACTATGGCTACACCTTC.

The genes are TRBV16 and TRBJ2-7, with 9 bases aligning to TRBD1. The CDR3 runs to 12 residues. After removal of 0 bases from V and 11 bases from J, the junction contained 2 bases not matched to a gene. CDR1 and CDR2 from the germline V gene are KGHSY and FQNENV. In nucleotides, the CDR3 is TGTGCCAGCAGCCAATCCCGGGACAGGGAGTACTTC. Translated, it gives CASSQSRDREYF.

The rearrangement links TRBV5-6 to TRBJ1-6, with D maybe TRBD1 (6 bases). This CDR3 has 14 amino acids. V gave up 4 bases and J gave up 14 bases, with 19 bases separating them. Germline CDR1 SGHDT, CDR2 YYEEEE. CDR3 sequence reads: CASSATGQPETLHF. The CDR3, as DNA: TGTGCCAGCAGCGCCACAGGACAGCCAGAAACCCTCCACTTT. Complete variable domain (other parts from reference TRBV5-6 and TRBJ1-6): DAGVTQSPTHLIKTRGQQVTLRCSPKSGHDTVSWYQQALGQGPQFIFQYYEEEERQRGNFPDRFSGHQFPNYSSELNVNALLLGDSALYLCASSATGQPETLHFGNGTRLTVT.

The J gene is TRBJ1-2, the V gene TRBV7-6; TRBD1 aligns across 8 bases. Germline lookup yields CDR1 SGHVS and CDR2 FNYEAQ. This CDR3 is built from 19 residues. Unmatched junction bases numbered 18, after V lost 4 bases and J lost 2 bases. CDR3 amino acids: CASSSLQDRVAWGNYGYTF. Here the CDR3 DNA reads TGTGCCAGCAGCTCCTTACAGGACAGGGTAGCATGGGGAAACTATGGCTACACCTTC. The full variable domain, in which reference TRBV7-6 and TRBJ1-2 provide the parts outside the CDR3, is GAGVSQSPRYKVTKRGQDVALRCDPISGHVSLYWYRQALGQGPEFLTYFNYEAQQDKSGLPNDRFSAERPEGSISTLTIQRTEQRDSAMYRCASSSLQDRVAWGNYGYTFGSGTRLTVV.

V is TRBV11-2 and J is TRBJ2-1, with 14 bases identical to TRBD2. Germline-derived CDR1 and CDR2 are SGHAT and FQNNGV. The CDR3 consists of 19 residues. The junction had 12 bases not matched to a gene; V was cut back by 3 bases and J by 5 bases. The CDR3 nucleotides are TGTGCCAGCAGCTTGTGGGGGACTAGCGGGGGCCTTCTTCACAATGAGCAGTTCTTC. Residues: CASSLWGTSGGLLHNEQFF.

The J gene is TRBJ1-1, the V gene TRBV27; TRBD1 aligns across 7 bases. V trimming: 5 bases; J trimming: 1 base; junction bases outside the gene matches: 4. CDR3 length equals 14 residues. The germline V gene has CDR1 MNHEY and CDR2 SMNVEV (reference sequence). CDR3 sequence (DNA): TGTGCCAGCAGTCCCGGGACAGAGAACACTGAAGCTTTCTTT. Translated, it gives CASSPGTENTEAFF.

This rearrangement joins TRBV30 to TRBJ1-2, with 10 bases aligning to TRBD1. With 8 bases clipped from V and 4 bases from J, the junction kept 7 bases outside the gene matches. This CDR3 region has 13 residues. CDR1 is GTSNPN and CDR2 is SVGIG in the germline V gene (reference sequence). CDR3 protein: CAEKTGGPYGYTF. The CDR3 region has the DNA TGTGCCGAGAAGACAGGGGGCCCCTATGGCTACACCTTC.

V usage is TRBV6-5 and J usage is TRBJ1-2; D not certain. This CDR3 has 13 amino acids. Germline CDR1 and CDR2: MNHEY and SVGAGI. Trimming took off 6 bases at V and 8 bases at J, with 16 bases between the two ends. The CDR3 bases are TGTGCCAGCAGCCCCCACGAGGATGGGGGCTACACCTTC. Translation gives CASSPHEDGGYTF.

The rearrangement uses TRBV11-2 and TRBJ2-7; D is ambiguous. With 5 bases removed from V and 9 bases from J, the gap between germline ends came to 17 bases. The CDR3 is 13 amino acids. Per the germline V gene, CDR1 is SGHAT and CDR2 is FQNNGV. The CDR3 region is CASSPSGSARQYF. The CDR3 bases are TGTGCCAGCAGCCCCTCAGGATCCGCACGGCAGTACTTC.

This chain uses TRBV5-5 with TRBJ1-1; 7 bases are a match to TRBD1. The V gene's germline CDR1 is SGHKS and CDR2 YYEKEE (reference sequence). The CDR3 runs 16 residues. After removal of 4 bases from V and 1 base from J, the junction contained 10 bases not matched to a gene. The DNA of the CDR3 is TGTGCCAGCAGCATACTACCGGGACAGCAGAACACTGAAGCTTTCTTT. Translation gives CASSILPGQQNTEAFF.

The V and J genes are TRBV5-1 and TRBJ2-1, with a weak D call TRBD2 (5 bases). Germline CDR1 SGHRS, CDR2 YFSETQ. Trimming left V 5 bases short and J 8 bases short, with 17 bases between. This CDR3 spans 14 amino acids. CDR3 residues: CASRFPGNTDEQFF. The CDR3 DNA follows: TGCGCCAGCAGATTCCCGGGAAATACGGATGAGCAGTTCTTC.

The V call is TRBV6-4, the J call TRBJ1-1, with no clear D. Germline V gene data show CDR1 as MRHNA and CDR2 as SNTAGT. V was trimmed by 5 bases and J by 4 bases, leaving 14 bases between them. CDR3 length: 14 amino acids. Here the CDR3 DNA reads TGTGCCAGCAGTCACCGGGTTGGGAGCACTGAAGCTTTCTTT. It codes for CASSHRVGSTEAFF.

This rearrangement joins TRBV6-6 to TRBJ1-2, with D possibly matching TRBD1 (6 bases). CDR1 MNHNY and CDR2 SVGAGI come from the germline V gene (reference sequence). Between the trimmed V and J ends, which lost 0 bases and 8 bases, there was a span of 10 bases. This CDR3 comprises 13 residues. The CDR3 region has the DNA TGTGCCAGCAGTTACTCCGCAGGGGTCGGCTACACCTTC. Its translation is CASSYSAGVGYTF.

The V and J genes are TRBV29-1 and TRBJ2-7, with TRBD1 matching 7 bases. V shed 6 bases, J shed 2 bases, and the junction held 4 bases outside the gene matches. CDR1 and CDR2 (germline): SQVTM, ANQGSEA. The length of the CDR3 is 12 residues. CDR3 nucleotides: TGCAGCGTAACCGGGACAGCCTACGAGCAGTACTTC. Protein product: CSVTGTAYEQYF.

This chain links TRBV12-5 with TRBJ2-1; 8 positions match TRBD2. The V and J ends lost 6 bases and 5 bases, in that order; junction bases with no gene match: 9. CDR3 length: 15 amino acids. Germline V gives CDR1 LGHNT, CDR2 FRNRAP. The CDR3 DNA follows: TGTGCTAGTGGACCAGATAGCGGGGTCGACAATGAGCAGTTCTTC. Translated, it gives CASGPDSGVDNEQFF. The entire variable domain, with the rest obtained from reference TRBV12-5 and TRBJ2-1, is as follows: DARVTQTPRHKVTEMGQEVTMRCQPILGHNTVFWYRQTMMQGLELLAYFRNRAPLDDSGMPKDRFSAEMPDATLATLKIQPSEPRDSAVYFCASGPDSGVDNEQFFGPGTRLTVL.

This chain uses TRBV5-5 with TRBJ1-2, with D possibly matching TRBD1 (6 bases). CDR3 length: 14 residues. Trimming shortened V by 4 bases and J by 4 bases, and 14 bases separated the two germline ends. Germline CDR1 is SGHKS and CDR2 is YYEKEE (reference sequence). Written as DNA, the CDR3 is TGTGCCAGCAGCCCGGACAGAAACACCTATGGCTACACCTTC. It yields the protein CASSPDRNTYGYTF.

The chain is built from TRBV18 and TRBJ1-1, with D perhaps TRBD1 (5 bases). V was cut by 3 bases and J by 4 bases, with 15 bases left in between. CDR3 size: 15 residues. CDR1 is KGHSH, CDR2 LQKENI, per germline. CDR3 DNA: TGTGCCAGCTCACCCTCGGGGAGGGGTAGCACTGAAGCTTTCTTT. It specifies CASSPSGRGSTEAFF.